This T cell receptor (beta chain) was profiled in a study of early T cells in non-severe SARS-CoV-2 infection (dated by TCRdb to about 2021). Regarding the complete study: Because TCR sequencing relied on bulk RNA taken from unsorted whole blood, pairing of alpha and beta chains was not possible. The research as a whole found: VDJdb matching was skewed toward anti-spike CD8 responses and likely underestimated virus-specific expansions, missing private and CD4 specificities.

The receptor library was made with 5' RACE. For sequencing, a NextSeq 500 was employed. The TCR library protocol attached unique molecular identifiers to individual cDNA molecules to correct for sequencing error and PCR bias. Both TCR alpha and beta chains were sequenced, and tight co-correlation was observed between alpha and beta sequence abundances in each sample. Per the original workflow: Decombinator V4 was used to annotate the V gene, J gene and CDR3 of the TCR sequences. Expanded TCRs were defined as changing significantly between any two time points under a Poisson model with p below 0.0001. TCR abundances were normalised to the total number of TCRs sequenced per sample and expressed as counts per million. MAIT TCRs were defined by TRAV1-2 paired with TRAJ12, TRAJ20 or TRAJ33, and iNKT TCRs by TRAV10 paired with TRAJ18. VDJdb, accessed 1 November 2021, was searched for CMV, EBV and SARS-CoV-2 annotated TCRs, with TCRs annotated for multiple antigens excluded. TCRdb took the public reads, trimmed them with fastp at Q25, ran MiXCR for clone calling and kept in-frame beta chains. CDR3 protein duplicates are merged, each entry listing the most common genes and DNA. These V and J calls derive from TCRdb rather than the authors' analysis. The sample profile shows about 70,000 distinct CDR3 sequences; approximately 12% of them were found once. Clones ranked in the top ten supply around 1.3% of the sample.

For CDR1 and CDR2, the germline V gene lists SQVTM and ANQGSEA. The junction carries 6 bases between V and J, which are trimmed by 4 bases and 0 bases respectively. The CDR3 spans 13 residues, from the cysteine through the phenylalanine. The retained sequence is limited to the CDR3, 39 bases, with the frame set at the first base. At least ten counts were recorded for this clonotype. This clone's antigen is unknown. No base quality information exists; no much larger clone differs at one position. A case-control design nested within a healthcare worker cohort in London, UK, was used, with weekly nasopharyngeal swab PCR tests and blood sampling performed. Healthcare workers were recruited during the week of the UK lockdown, between 23 and 31 March 2020, and followed weekly for up to about 15 weeks.

This clonotype was sampled from an adult who was a healthcare worker with PCR-confirmed SARS-CoV-2 infection or an uninfected control (not recorded which). The rearranged segments are TRBV29-1 and TRBJ2-2; the D gene remains uncertain. What was sequenced was whole blood. The nucleotides are TGCAGCGTTGGTCTACCGAACACCGGGGAGCTGTTTTTT. Translated, it reads CSVGLPNTGELFF.